This T cell receptor (beta chain) was captured in a study of shared T cell receptors in the human thymus. Measured with immunoSEQ multiplex PCR; TCRdb has only the in-frame clones, and not every one. The table includes hundreds of thousands of clones, more than 75% detected once. This CDR3 is built from 13 residues. CDR1 is SGHDT and CDR2 is YYEEEE in the germline V gene. The ends lost 4 bases at V and 6 bases at J; junction bases unmatched: 3. The data also belong to a second study, concerning human thymus T cells. In that study: Thymic samples were excised during corrective heart operations. Thymic and blood repertoires seemed to favor certain V and J genes. Unrelated individuals reportedly shared highly overlapping thymic TCR repertoires.

The rearrangement joins TRBV5-6 to TRBJ2-7; 11 bases fit TRBD1. The TCR originated in a boy under two years old with a congenital heart defect. The sample was thymocytes. The CDR3 nucleotides read TGTGCCAGCAGCCCGGGGACAGGGGGCGAGCAGTACTTC. This gives the protein CASSPGTGGEQYF.